This is a list of T cell receptor beta chains from one sample in a study of blood T cells in healthy people across ages. TCRdb redid the calling of the 5' RACE reads with MiXCR, one entry per CDR3 protein. Found here are approximately 850,000 distinct CDR3 sequences, 58% of them singletons; the top ten hold about 20%. The sequencing sample was made of blood. These receptors originate from a man aged 25-40 years in good health. CDR3s include the opening cysteine and the closing phenylalanine or tryptophan.

J gene	V gene	CDR3 length	CDR3 protein
TRBJ2-5	TRBV27	13	CASSLSRGKTQYF
TRBJ1-5	TRBV6-1	14	CASNGGTSNQPQHF
TRBJ1-2	TRBV5-6	18	CASSLVLTGILPNYGYTF
TRBJ2-5	TRBV20-1	15	CSASRNGGIQETQYF
TRBJ2-7	TRBV13	15	CASSLRSTGGEEQYF
TRBJ2-4	TRBV20-1	17	CSARGLAGGAAKNIQYF
TRBJ2-7	TRBV28	15	CASSTPGQGWYEQYF
TRBJ1-1	TRBV29-1	13	CSGVTGGNTEAFF
TRBJ2-1	TRBV6-2/TRBV6-3	14	CASDPGTSSNEQFF
TRBJ1-5	TRBV6-6	13	CASRDQGSQPQHF
TRBJ2-3	TRBV30	14	CAWSKARSTDTQYF
TRBJ2-1	TRBV12-3/TRBV12-4	14	CASRPGTSGLDRFF
TRBJ2-4	TRBV6-2/TRBV6-3	15	CASSYGGTAKNIQYF
TRBJ2-6	TRBV30	18	CAWSSLGRGLSGANVLTF
TRBJ2-7	TRBV6-5	13	CASSYEREAEQYF
TRBJ2-7	TRBV4-2	14	CASSQGEETYEQYF